Following are 30 T cell receptor beta chains from one sample sequenced in a study of CD8+ T cells in alopecia areata. Reverse transcribed after extraction, RNA yielded cDNA as the sequencing template. The repertoire was sequenced with immunoSEQ multiplex PCR; TCRdb's copy has only in-frame clones and lacks some. The table has 150,000 to 200,000 clones, roughly three fifths seen once; the top ten hold roughly an eighth. Stated treatment: oral pan-JAK inhibitor, 5-10 mg twice daily. The source was CD8+ T cells sorted from blood, collected at week 24, from a patient treated with tofacitinib. The receptors derive from a human donor with alopecia areata.

The gene calls are TRBV27 and TRBJ2-5, with 12 nucleotides matching TRBD1. The V gene's germline CDR1 is MNHEY and CDR2 SMNVEV (reference sequence). CDR3 length: 17 residues. J was trimmed by 4 bases and V by 10 bases; bases with no gene match: 16. Here the CDR3 DNA reads TGTGCCATCCTCATACCCGGGACAGGGGGCTTAGGAGAGACCCAGTACTTC. Protein sequence: CAILIPGTGGLGETQYF.

This clone came up a few times. The chain is built from TRBV9 and TRBJ2-3; D is possibly TRBD1 (5 bases). This CDR3 is 15 amino acids long. Germline V gene lookup returns CDR1 SGDLS and CDR2 YYNGEE. V lost 1 base and J lost 0, with 9 bases in between. CDR3 residues: CASSVSTVSTDTQYF. The DNA of the CDR3 is TGTGCCAGCAGCGTATCGACAGTCAGCACAGATACGCAGTATTTT.

The chain employs TRBV7-8 and TRBJ1-5; D possibly corresponds to TRBD1 (6 bases). V gave up 4 bases and J gave up 6 bases, with 16 bases separating them. CDR1 SGHVS and CDR2 FQNEAQ come from the germline V gene. This CDR3 comprises 15 residues. CDR3 DNA sequence: TGTGCCAGCAGCTCCGACCAACAGGGAGTTCAGCCCCAGCATTTT. This sequence encodes CASSSDQQGVQPQHF. The full variable domain, its missing parts supplied by reference TRBV7-8 and TRBJ1-5, is GAGVSQSPRYKVAKRGQDVALRCDPISGHVSLFWYQQALGQGPEFLTYFQNEAQLDKSGLPSDRFFAERPEGSVSTLKIQRTQQEDSAVYLCASSSDQQGVQPQHFGDGTRLSIL.

V and J are TRBV29-1 and TRBJ2-7; 7 bases match TRBD1. Germline-derived CDR1 and CDR2 are SQVTM and ANQGSEA. Unmatched junction bases numbered 6, after V lost 7 bases and J lost 0 bases. The CDR3 sequence is 13 residues long. As DNA, the CDR3 is TGCAGCGCCGGGACAGTCAGCTCCTACGAGCAGTACTTC. As protein: CSAGTVSSYEQYF.

Concerning this clone: This sample includes further DNA sequences coding for the same CDR3. The chain employs TRBV4-1 and TRBJ2-3; no clear D gene. Trimming removed 0 bases at V and 1 base at J, with 2 bases between. The CDR3 totals 13 residues. Germline V gives CDR1 MGHRA, CDR2 YSYEKL. For the CDR3, the DNA is TGCGCCAGCAGCCAAGATGGCACAGATACGCAGTATTTT. Protein sequence: CASSQDGTDTQYF.

This clone was recorded many times. The chain uses TRBV29-1 and TRBJ2-1; maybe TRBD1 (6 bases). This CDR3 has 15 residues. Germline-derived CDR1 and CDR2 are SQVTM and ANQGSEA. Deletions cut 3 bases from V and 0 bases from J, with 12 bases between. The CDR3 loop is CSVEPGESSYNEQFF. The CDR3 DNA sequence: TGCAGCGTTGAGCCAGGGGAGAGCTCCTACAATGAGCAGTTCTTC.

The chain uses TRBV29-1 and TRBJ2-7, with 8 bases lining up with TRBD1. Germline V CDR1 and CDR2: SQVTM, ANQGSEA. The CDR3 extends over 12 amino acids. V trimming: 3 bases; J trimming: 3 bases; junction bases outside the gene matches: 1. CDR3 DNA: TGCAGCGTTGAGGACAGGGACTACGAGCAGTACTTC. Protein sequence: CSVEDRDYEQYF.

The V and J genes are TRBV2 and TRBJ1-2; TRBD1 might be the D (6 bases). Germline assignment: CDR1 SNHLY and CDR2 FYNNEI. Trimming stripped 6 bases from V and 7 bases from J, with 18 bases between. The CDR3 sequence is 14 residues long. DNA of the CDR3: TGTGCCAGCAGAGAGATCGGACAGCATTTTGGCTACACCTTC. Its protein product is CASREIGQHFGYTF.

This clone was counted only a few times. The chain recombines TRBV4-1 with TRBJ2-2; D possibly corresponds to TRBD2 (6 bases). Germline V gene data show CDR1 as MGHRA and CDR2 as YSYEKL. The CDR3 sequence is 13 residues long. V was shortened by 1 base and J by 8 bases, with 8 bases between the two germline ends. CDR3 in DNA: TGCGCCAGCAGCCAAGGGCTAGCGGGGGAGCTGTTTTTT. It translates to CASSQGLAGELFF.

This clone occurred a few times. The rearrangement links TRBV7-9 to TRBJ2-3; D not resolved. The CDR3 consists of 12 residues. V lost 2 bases, J lost 6 bases, and 6 bases lay in between. In germline, CDR1 is SEHNR, CDR2 FQNEAQ (reference sequence). CDR3 DNA sequence: TGTGCCAGCAGCTTATATCTGGATACGCAGTATTTT. Encoded protein: CASSLYLDTQYF.

This clone was counted once. J is TRBJ2-3 and V is TRBV6-6; TRBD1 agrees at 10 bases. Per the germline V gene, CDR1 is MNHNY and CDR2 is SVGAGI (reference sequence). This CDR3 spans 15 amino acids. The trim removed 8 bases at V and 3 bases at J, leaving 8 bases unmatched. CDR3 in DNA: TGTGCCAGCGGGCAGACAGGGGGCCTGACAGATACGCAGTATTTT. Encoded protein: CASGQTGGLTDTQYF.

To note about this clone: Different DNA sequences within this sample yield the same CDR3. V usage is TRBV29-1 and J usage is TRBJ1-2; tentative D call: TRBD1 (5 bases). This CDR3 is 12 amino acids long. Germline V gives CDR1 SQVTM, CDR2 ANQGSEA. Trimming left V 3 bases short and J 8 bases short, with 13 bases between. The CDR3 DNA is TGCAGCGTTGAGCGGGCCGGGGGGGGCTACACCTTC. Amino acid sequence: CSVERAGGGYTF.

The chain carries TRBV30 and TRBJ2-2; 8 bases match TRBD1. CDR1 is GTSNPN, CDR2 SVGIG, per germline (reference sequence). The length of the CDR3 is 16 residues. Trimming cost V 1 base and J 5 bases; bases outside gene matches: 9. The CDR3 here is CAWSGQQGVRTGELFF. CDR3 in DNA: TGTGCCTGGAGTGGGCAACAGGGGGTACGGACCGGGGAGCTGTTTTTT.

The chain joins TRBV5-1 to TRBJ2-2, with D possibly being TRBD1 (6 bases). V was pared by 0 bases and J by 3 bases, with 15 bases between. Germline V gives CDR1 SGHRS, CDR2 YFSETQ. The CDR3 is made up of 17 amino acids. The CDR3, as DNA: TGCGCCAGCAGCTTGGCCCCCGGGACACATTACACCGGGGAGCTGTTTTTT. Translated, it gives CASSLAPGTHYTGELFF. The full variable domain, with the rest looked up from reference TRBV5-1 and TRBJ2-2, is KAGVTQTPRYLIKTRGQQVTLSCSPISGHRSVSWYQQTPGQGLQFLFEYFSETQRNKGNFPGRFSGRQFSNSRSEMNVSTLELGDSALYLCASSLAPGTHYTGELFFGEGSRLTVL.

In nucleotides, the CDR3 is TGTGCCAGCAGTGAAGTAGTATCGACATCAAGGGGGGAAGCTTTCTTT. This encodes CASSEVVSTSRGEAFF. The chain recombines TRBV6-1 with TRBJ1-1, with D perhaps TRBD1 (6 bases). The germline CDR1 and CDR2 sequences are MNHNS and SASEGT. The CDR3 is 16 residues long. Trimming removed 1 base from V and 8 bases from J, with 20 bases in between.

This clone was seen a few times. The CDR3 reads CASSPSPNLARGDTQYF. CDR3 in DNA: TGTGCCAGCAGCCCCTCCCCCAATTTGGCCCGAGGAGATACGCAGTATTTT. The V and J genes are TRBV5-6 and TRBJ2-3; D remains ambiguous. The germline gives CDR1 SGHDT, CDR2 YYEEEE. This CDR3 comprises 17 residues. V was shortened by 4 bases and J by 5 bases, with 23 bases between the two germline ends.

The genes are TRBV4-1 and TRBJ2-2; D is possibly TRBD2 (5 bases). This CDR3 contains 16 residues. Trimming removed 3 bases from V and 1 base from J, with 12 bases in between. Germline assignment: CDR1 MGHRA and CDR2 YSYEKL. CDR3 sequence reads: CASSHRTRGNTGELFF. The CDR3 DNA follows: TGCGCCAGCAGCCATCGCACTCGGGGGAACACCGGGGAGCTGTTTTTT.

The chain combines TRBV14 with TRBJ2-7; 8 bases fit TRBD1. This CDR3 has 14 residues. The germline CDR1 and CDR2 sequences are SGHDN and FVKESK. V was pared by 0 bases and J by 5 bases, with 3 bases of the junction left unmatched. The CDR3 bases are TGTGCCAGCAGCCAAGAGACAGGGGCTGACGAGCAGTACTTC. This sequence encodes CASSQETGADEQYF.

The chain employs TRBV27 and TRBJ1-2, with 9 nucleotides matching TRBD1. The CDR3 has 13 amino acids. Germline V gene data show CDR1 as MNHEY and CDR2 as SMNVEV (reference sequence). V lost 8 bases to trimming and J lost 8 bases; unmatched junction nucleotides: 9. The CDR3 DNA reads as TGTGCCAGCTGGCCAGGGACAGGGCGAGGCTACACCTTC. Its protein product is CASWPGTGRGYTF.

This clone occurred many times. The rearrangement links TRBV5-1 to TRBJ2-7, with TRBD1 matching over 7 bases. The germline V gene has CDR1 SGHRS and CDR2 YFSETQ. The CDR3 contains 14 residues. Trimming removed 4 bases from V and 4 bases from J; junction bases left unmatched: 8. The CDR3 loop is CASSLDRTLYEQYF. In DNA form, the CDR3 reads TGCGCCAGCAGCCTGGACAGGACCCTGTACGAGCAGTACTTC.

The chain employs TRBV19 and TRBJ1-4, with D hard to call. V gave up 4 bases and J gave up 8 bases, with 8 bases separating them. CDR3 size: 12 residues. Germline CDR1 reads LNHDA; CDR2 reads SQIVND (reference sequence). CDR3: CASSNEEEKLFF. The CDR3 DNA reads TGTGCCAGTAGTAACGAAGAGGAAAAACTGTTTTTT.

The V gene is TRBV15, the J gene TRBJ2-3, with 9 bases identical to TRBD1. CDR1 and CDR2 from the germline V gene are LNHNV and YYDKDF (reference sequence). Trimming took 3 bases from V and 3 from J; bases not matched to a gene: 4. This CDR3 has 15 residues. Here the CDR3 DNA reads TGTGCCACCAGCAGGGACAGGGGACGGACAGATACGCAGTATTTT. Its translation: CATSRDRGRTDTQYF.

This chain connects TRBV9 to TRBJ2-7; 7 positions match TRBD2. CDR3 size: 15 residues. CDR1 and CDR2 (germline): SGDLS, YYNGEE. Trimming at V came to 0 bases and at J to 1 base, leaving 4 bases not matched to a gene. The CDR3 coding sequence is TGTGCCAGCAGCGTAGGGAGCGGGGTTTCCTACGAGCAGTACTTC. It translates to CASSVGSGVSYEQYF.

This clone was counted between two and nine times. The rearrangement joins TRBV30 to TRBJ2-3, with 9 positions matching TRBD2. Germline CDR1 reads GTSNPN; CDR2 reads SVGIG (reference sequence). The J segment lost 2 bases and the V segment lost 0 bases, leaving 9 bases of the junction unmatched. The length of the CDR3 is 17 residues. In DNA form, the CDR3 reads TGTGCCTGGAGTGTTAGGCTAGCGGGGTACTACACAGATACGCAGTATTTT. Translating it yields CAWSVRLAGYYTDTQYF.

This clone was counted only a few times. This chain uses TRBV27 with TRBJ1-5; no firm D call. Germline V gene data show CDR1 as MNHEY and CDR2 as SMNVEV (reference sequence). V was clipped by 6 bases and J by 6 bases, with 12 bases between them. CDR3 length: 13 residues. Written as DNA, the CDR3 is TGTGCCAGCAGGAGGACCGCTCTTCAGCCCCAGCATTTT. Its protein product is CASRRTALQPQHF.

V gene TRBV25-1 combines with J gene TRBJ2-5; 7 bases fit TRBD2. V lost 1 base, J lost 5 bases, and 1 base stayed unmatched. CDR1 is MGHDK and CDR2 is SYGVNS in the germline V gene. The CDR3 has 13 residues. The CDR3 DNA reads TGTGCCAGCAGTGAATGGGGGGGTGAGACCCAGTACTTC. Amino acid sequence: CASSEWGGETQYF.

The chain is built from TRBV6-1 and TRBJ1-2, with unresolved D. Germline CDR1 is MNHNS and CDR2 is SASEGT. V dropped 2 bases and J dropped 3 bases, with 4 bases sitting between them. This CDR3 contains 12 residues. CDR3: CASSERYYGYTF. The CDR3 DNA sequence: TGTGCCAGCAGTGAAAGATACTATGGCTACACCTTC.

The genes are TRBV4-1 and TRBJ1-2; D possibly corresponds to TRBD1 (5 bases). V was pared by 0 bases and J by 13 bases, with 15 bases between. Germline CDR1 MGHRA, CDR2 YSYEKL. The CDR3 is made up of 13 amino acids. The CDR3 here is CASSQDGGTTITF. The CDR3 DNA reads as TGCGCCAGCAGCCAAGATGGGGGGACTACTATCACCTTC.

This clone was seen a handful of times. The chain recombines TRBV4-1 with TRBJ1-2; a weak D match, TRBD1 (6 bases). The CDR3 is 14 residues long. Germline CDR1 reads MGHRA; CDR2 reads YSYEKL. V shed 0 bases and J shed 6 bases, with 11 bases lying between them. CDR3 DNA: TGCGCCAGCAGCCAAGATAGGGCAGGGGATGGCTACACCTTC. Translated: CASSQDRAGDGYTF.

The rearrangement joins TRBV10-2 to TRBJ2-1; D not resolved. The germline V and J ends were trimmed by 2 bases and 7 bases, with 6 bases remaining between them. CDR1 and CDR2 from the germline V gene are WSHSY and SAAADI. The CDR3 spans 12 residues. As DNA, the CDR3 is TGCGCCAGCAGTGAGAACGGAAATGAGCAGTTCTTC. It yields the protein CASSENGNEQFF.